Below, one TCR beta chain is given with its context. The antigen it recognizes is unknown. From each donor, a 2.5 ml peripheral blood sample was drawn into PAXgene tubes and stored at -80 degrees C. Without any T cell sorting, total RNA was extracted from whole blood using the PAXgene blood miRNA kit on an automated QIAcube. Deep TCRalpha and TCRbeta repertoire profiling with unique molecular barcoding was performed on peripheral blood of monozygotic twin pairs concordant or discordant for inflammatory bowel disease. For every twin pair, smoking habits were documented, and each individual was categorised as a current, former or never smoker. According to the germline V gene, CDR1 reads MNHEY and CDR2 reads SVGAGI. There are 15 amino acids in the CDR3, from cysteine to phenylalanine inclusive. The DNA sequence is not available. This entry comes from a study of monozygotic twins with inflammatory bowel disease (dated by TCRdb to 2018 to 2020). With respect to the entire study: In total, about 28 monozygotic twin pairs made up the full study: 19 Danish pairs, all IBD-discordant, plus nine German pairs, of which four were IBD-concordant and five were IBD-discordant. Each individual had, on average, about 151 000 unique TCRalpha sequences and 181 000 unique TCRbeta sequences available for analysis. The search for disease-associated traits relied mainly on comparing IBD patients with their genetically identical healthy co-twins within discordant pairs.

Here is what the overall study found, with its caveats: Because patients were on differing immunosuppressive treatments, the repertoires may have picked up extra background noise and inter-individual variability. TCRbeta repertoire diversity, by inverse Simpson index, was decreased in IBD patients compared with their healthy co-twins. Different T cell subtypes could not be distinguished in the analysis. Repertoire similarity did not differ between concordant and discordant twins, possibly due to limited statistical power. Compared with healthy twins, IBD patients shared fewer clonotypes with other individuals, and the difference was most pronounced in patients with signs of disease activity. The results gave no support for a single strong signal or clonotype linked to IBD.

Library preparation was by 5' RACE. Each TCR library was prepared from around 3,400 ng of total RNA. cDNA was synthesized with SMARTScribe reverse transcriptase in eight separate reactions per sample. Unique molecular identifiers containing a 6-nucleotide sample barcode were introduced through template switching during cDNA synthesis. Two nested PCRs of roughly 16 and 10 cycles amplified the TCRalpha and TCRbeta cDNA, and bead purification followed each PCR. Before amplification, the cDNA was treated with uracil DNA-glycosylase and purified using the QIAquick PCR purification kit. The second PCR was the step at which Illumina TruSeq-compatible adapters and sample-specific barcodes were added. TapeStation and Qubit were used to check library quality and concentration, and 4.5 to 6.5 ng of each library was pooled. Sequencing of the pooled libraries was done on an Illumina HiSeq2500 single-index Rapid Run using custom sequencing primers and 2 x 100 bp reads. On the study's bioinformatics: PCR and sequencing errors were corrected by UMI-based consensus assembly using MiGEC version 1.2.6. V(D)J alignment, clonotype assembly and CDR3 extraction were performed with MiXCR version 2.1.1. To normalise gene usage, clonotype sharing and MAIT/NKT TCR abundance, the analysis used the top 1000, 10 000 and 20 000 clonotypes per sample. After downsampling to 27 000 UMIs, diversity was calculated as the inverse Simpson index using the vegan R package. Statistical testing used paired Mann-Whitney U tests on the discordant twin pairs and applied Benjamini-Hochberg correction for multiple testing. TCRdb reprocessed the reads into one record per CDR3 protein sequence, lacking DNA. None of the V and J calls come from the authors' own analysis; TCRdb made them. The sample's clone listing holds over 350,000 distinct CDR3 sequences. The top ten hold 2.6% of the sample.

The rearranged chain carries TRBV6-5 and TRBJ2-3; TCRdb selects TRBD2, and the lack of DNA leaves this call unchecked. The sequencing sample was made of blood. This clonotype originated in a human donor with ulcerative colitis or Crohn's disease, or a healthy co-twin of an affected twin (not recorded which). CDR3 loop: CASSYSSSYPDTQYF.